This T cell receptor (beta chain) appears in the sequencing data of a study of siplizumab effects on memory and regulatory T cells. Some 100,000 TCR templates per sample were assayed. Some clones are missing from TCRdb's copy, which holds only in-frame ones; the method was immunoSEQ multiplex PCR. Of 94,000 or so clones detected, 80% to 95% appear once; the ten largest clones hold approximately 7.1%. Findings and limits, study-wide: Apparently more diverse than memory cells, naive T cells also seemed major alloresponse contributors. Alloreactive sequences tracing back to unstimulated CD4+ memory cells fell significantly with siplizumab. Proliferating siplizumab-cultured Tregs lacked confirmed suppressive function.

Germline CDR1 MNHNS, CDR2 SASEGT. Trimming shortened V by 9 bases and J by 0 bases, and 7 bases separated the two germline ends. The CDR3 runs to 12 residues. Concerning this clone: The antigen is unknown.

Sequencing was done on a sample of CD8+ T cells sorted from blood. The chain combines TRBV6-1 with TRBJ2-3, with D maybe TRBD1 (6 bases). The clonotype comes from a human donor in good health. CDR3: CASTGSTDTQYF. The CDR3, as DNA: TGTGCCAGTACAGGGAGCACAGATACGCAGTATTTT.